A selection of T cell receptor beta chains follows, all from one sample in a study of human T cells and chemical hapten exposure. Via MiXCR, TCRdb re-called the RACE reads, giving one row per CDR3 protein. The profile shows about 340,000 distinct CDR3 sequences, roughly 6.9% of them singletons. Sequences were derived from whole blood, sampled in connection with sensitization to the hapten diphenylcyclopropenone (DPC). The source is a woman under 30 with alopecia areata. Some clones in this sample may be carry-over from other donors' samples. Both conserved end residues are part of each CDR3. The D gene is left open where the match is weak.

TRBV11-1,TRBJ2-7,.,CASSSYFYEQYF
TRBV12-3/TRBV12-4,TRBJ1-1,.,CASSLWAQTEAFF
TRBV20-1,TRBJ2-3,TRBD2,CSAYGTSGGPDTQYF
TRBV7-2,TRBJ1-5,TRBD1,CASSSKTGFQPQHF
TRBV28,TRBJ2-2,TRBD2,CASSVAGDNTGELFF
TRBV12-5,TRBJ1-1,.,CASGGGGADTEAFF
TRBV19,TRBJ1-2,.,CASSAGPYGYTF
TRBV4-2,TRBJ2-6,.,CASSQEGTLGANVLTF
TRBV6-2/TRBV6-3,TRBJ2-6,TRBD1,CASLRDSKSSGANVLTF
TRBV2,TRBJ1-6,TRBD1,CASSSDRQGPVPVHF
TRBV5-6,TRBJ2-1,.,CASSLIDEQFF
TRBV7-2,TRBJ2-3,.,CASSLVGLLSTDTQYF
TRBV2,TRBJ2-3,TRBD1,CASSQDRPPDTQYF
TRBV4-1,TRBJ2-3,.,CASKKGGGGSTDTQYF
TRBV6-2/TRBV6-3,TRBJ2-7,.,CASSYSPDRAYEQYF
TRBV11-1,TRBJ2-3,TRBD1,CASSFEGGTAQYF
TRBV7-3,TRBJ1-6,.,CASSSLGSYNSPLHF
TRBV28,TRBJ2-2,TRBD1,CASREHGDRITGELFF
TRBV7-9,TRBJ2-7,TRBD2,CASSVSGGNTYEQYF
TRBV10-3,TRBJ2-5,.,CAIRPDRMSQETQYF
TRBV11-2,TRBJ1-3,.,CASSLRGAGNTIYF
TRBV19,TRBJ1-5,TRBD1,CASSLFLQGANQPQHF
TRBV7-2,TRBJ1-6,.,CASSLPATSSPLHF
TRBV6-6,TRBJ1-2,TRBD1,CASSPRGQGARGSYGYTF
TRBV10-3,TRBJ2-3,.,CAISESNHYADTQYF
TRBV6-5,TRBJ1-2,.,CASGSTNYGYTF
TRBV21-1,TRBJ2-3,.,CASSPLFATSGGRCTDTQYF
TRBV28,TRBJ2-7,.,CASSSPQGGEQYF
TRBV6-2/TRBV6-3,TRBJ1-5,.,CASRQGTKGQPQHF
TRBV2,TRBJ1-1,.,CASSPERARAFF
TRBV13,TRBJ2-3,.,CASSLESRWGTDTQYF
TRBV5-4,TRBJ2-5,.,CASSSRGGQETQYF
TRBV20-1,TRBJ1-4,TRBD1,CSARHMGRDREKLFF
TRBV5-4,TRBJ2-6,.,CASSLWIRSVLTF
TRBV4-3,TRBJ1-6,.,CASSLTGGYRNSPLHF
TRBV12-3/TRBV12-4,TRBJ2-7,TRBD1,CASSLGTGRRDEQYF
TRBV7-2,TRBJ1-5,TRBD1,CASSRGTGSNQPQHF
TRBV6-5,TRBJ2-7,.,CASSYGAGAYEQYF
TRBV18,TRBJ1-1,.,CASSPVKGTEAFF
TRBV6-6,TRBJ2-3,TRBD2,CASIRLLAEQSTDTQYF
TRBV5-4,TRBJ1-4,.,CASSLHPGDRNEKLFF